Listed below are T cell receptor beta chains from one sample, sequenced in a study of cytotoxic CD8 clonotypes in ibrutinib-treated CLL. Assay used: immunoSEQ multiplex PCR; TCRdb lists only in-frame clones, some missing. The sample lists about 130,000 clones; around 84% were seen once. Source: PBMCs, taken after 24 months of ibrutinib treatment. These receptors were taken from a human donor with chronic lymphocytic leukemia. The CDR3 runs from the conserved cysteine through the conserved F or W. A D gene is named only where the DNA matches it firmly. Clone size is stated in some rows and not others, as once, few, many or a class when expanded.

d_gene	abundance	v_gene	j_gene	CDR3aa	CDR3nt
TRBD2	NA	TRBV27	TRBJ2-3	CASSPLAGSSTDTQYF	TGTGCCAGCAGTCCACTAGCGGGGTCAAGCACAGATACGCAGTATTTT
NA	NA	TRBV27	TRBJ1-4	CASSLGGAGEKLFF	TGTGCCAGCAGTCTCGGGGGGGCAGGTGAAAAACTGTTTTTT
TRBD2	NA	TRBV30	TRBJ2-2	CAWSMGLNTGELFF	TGTGCCTGGTCTATGGGACTAAACACCGGGGAGCTGTTTTTT
NA	NA	TRBV6-6	TRBJ2-1	CASSLLRGVSYNEQFF	TGTGCCAGCAGCCTCCTACGGGGTGTATCCTACAATGAGCAGTTCTTC
TRBD1	NA	TRBV4-3	TRBJ2-2	CASRSDRQGYGELFF	TGCGCCAGCAGATCCGATCGACAGGGATACGGGGAGCTGTTTTTT
TRBD1	NA	TRBV18	TRBJ1-2	CASSPKQGAKYYGYTF	TGTGCCAGCTCACCTAAACAGGGGGCAAAATACTATGGCTACACCTTC
NA	NA	TRBV11-3	TRBJ2-1	CASSPGGGEGEQFF	TGTGCCAGCAGCCCTGGGGGCGGGGAGGGTGAGCAGTTCTTC
NA	NA	TRBV28	TRBJ1-5	CASSFAGLHQPQHF	TGTGCCAGCAGTTTCGCGGGGTTACATCAGCCCCAGCATTTT
NA	NA	TRBV5-1	TRBJ1-2	CASSLVVGGTGYGYTF	TGCGCCAGCAGCTTGGTGGTTGGGGGGACCGGCTATGGCTACACCTTC
NA	NA	TRBV6-1	TRBJ2-2	CASEWGGRVGELFF	TGTGCCTCCGAGTGGGGGGGCAGGGTCGGGGAGCTGTTTTTT
NA	NA	TRBV7-2	TRBJ2-1	CASSFVGALGYEQFF	TGTGCCAGCAGCTTCGTTGGAGCGCTAGGTTATGAGCAGTTCTTC
NA	NA	TRBV6-1	TRBJ1-5	CASSDRSNQPQHF	TGTGCCAGCAGTGACCGTAGCAATCAGCCCCAGCATTTT
NA	once	TRBV6-6	TRBJ2-1	CASSSQGVGNEQFF	TGTGCCAGCAGTTCCCAAGGGGTTGGGAATGAGCAGTTCTTC
TRBD1	NA	TRBV19	TRBJ2-7	CASRAPGQGTYEQYF	TGTGCCAGTAGGGCCCCGGGACAGGGCACCTACGAGCAGTACTTC
TRBD2	NA	TRBV2	TRBJ2-1	CATGGQSGQFF	TGTGCCACGGGGGGGCAAAGTGGGCAGTTCTTC
NA	NA	TRBV7-7	TRBJ2-7	CASSSILGGEQYF	TGTGCCAGCAGCTCCATACTGGGCGGCGAGCAGTACTTC
NA	NA	TRBV14	TRBJ1-4	CASSHRTGTGNEKLFF	TGTGCCAGCAGCCACAGGACGGGTACGGGTAATGAAAAACTGTTTTTT
NA	once	TRBV19	TRBJ1-1	CASMVVPDTEAFF	TGTGCCAGTATGGTGGTTCCAGACACTGAAGCTTTCTTT
NA	NA	TRBV7-3	TRBJ2-1	CASSLMPGGGYNEQFF	TGTGCCAGCAGCTTAATGCCCGGGGGTGGATACAATGAGCAGTTCTTC
NA	NA	TRBV25-1	TRBJ1-6	CASRDTGWDSPLHF	TGTGCCAGCAGGGATACAGGGTGGGATTCACCCCTCCACTTT
NA	few	TRBV4-3	TRBJ2-7	CASSQDAGTGEQYF	TGCGCCAGCAGCCAAGATGCGGGGACGGGGGAGCAGTACTTC
TRBD2	NA	TRBV7-2	TRBJ2-1	CASSSRGDYNEQFF	TGTGCCAGCAGCTCCCGGGGGGACTACAATGAGCAGTTCTTC
NA	once	TRBV6-4	TRBJ2-2	CASSERRTGELFF	TGTGCCAGCAGTGAAAGACGCACCGGGGAGCTGTTTTTT
NA	NA	TRBV6-1	TRBJ1-1	CASSEGDVYSEAFF	TGTGCCAGCAGTGAAGGGGACGTTTATAGTGAAGCTTTCTTT
NA	NA	TRBV5-4	TRBJ1-1	CASSLEGRTNTEAFF	TGCGCCAGCAGCTTGGAAGGGAGGACGAACACTGAAGCTTTCTTT
NA	NA	TRBV7-2	TRBJ1-1	CASTTSGTMNTEAFF	TGTGCCAGCACCACCTCGGGGACGATGAACACTGAAGCTTTCTTT
NA	NA	TRBV30	TRBJ2-2	CAWSPSGELFF	TGTGCCTGGAGCCCCTCTGGGGAGCTGTTTTTT
NA	few	TRBV4-1	TRBJ2-2	CASSQVLGSRGNTGELFF	TGCGCCAGCAGCCAAGTTTTGGGCAGTCGGGGTAACACCGGGGAGCTGTTTTTT
TRBD2	once	TRBV19	TRBJ2-2	CAGSSGGNTGELFF	TGTGCCGGATCGTCGGGGGGGAACACCGGGGAGCTGTTTTTT
NA	NA	TRBV6-5	TRBJ1-1	CASSYRGDNTEAFF	TGTGCCAGCAGTTACCGGGGGGATAACACTGAAGCTTTCTTT
TRBD2	NA	TRBV30	TRBJ2-2	CAWSAGGGLTGELFF	TGTGCCTGGAGTGCGGGGGGGGGCCTCACCGGGGAGCTGTTTTTT
TRBD2	NA	TRBV19	TRBJ2-7	CASRDSGANSYEQYF	TGTGCCAGTAGAGATAGCGGGGCAAACTCCTACGAGCAGTACTTC